Described below is a single T cell receptor beta chain sequence and its context. These data originate in a study of graft-versus-host responses after intestinal transplantation. Across the study: Multivisceral, liver-intestinal, or isolated intestinal grafts were transplanted into recipients.

Study-level points and caveats: Some GvH clones appeared in ileal mucosa or blood before recipient bone marrow.

Around 200,000 CFSE-labeled responder cells were plated with around 200,000 irradiated, violet-dye-labeled stimulator cells. TCRdb's table, derived via immunoSEQ multiplex PCR, lists solely in-frame clones and lacks some. The top ten hold 5% of the sample, which has about 8,900 clones, about a quarter seen once. Germline V gene sequence: CDR1 SGHAT, CDR2 FQDESV (reference sequence). Germline trimming cut 1 base from V and 4 bases from J; bases unmatched to any gene: 7. The length of the CDR3 is 15 residues. This receptor was identified in a human patient who was an organ donor for intestinal transplantation. This sample comprised alloreactive CD8+ T cells from a mixed lymphocyte reaction culture, obtained before transplantation. Subset specified: CFSE-low proliferating T cells sorted from approximately 6-day pre-transplant mixed lymphocyte reaction (GvH or HvG direction). This chain uses TRBV11-1 with TRBJ2-7, with 7 bases lining up with TRBD1. The CDR3 bases are TGTGCCAGCAGCTTAGGACAGGGCGCCACTTACGAGCAGTACTTC. Amino acids: CASSLGQGATYEQYF.